This T cell receptor (beta chain) was sequenced for a study of shared clonotypes between healthy human individuals. Clones were read by immunoSEQ multiplex PCR, and TCRdb kept only the in-frame ones, dropping some. The sample lists about 980,000 clones, 76% occurring once. Comment on this clone: What it binds is not known.

Donors included only healthy HIV-negative adults lacking recent acute infections or vaccinations. Splitting of CD4+ cells produced CD45RA+ naive and CD45RA-negative memory subsets. Study results and limitations: Generation probabilities of non-shared clonotypes were lower (relative to those shared by all four donors). Enrolling few donors narrowed the genetic and exposure-history diversity that was represented.

Specimen: memory CD4+ T cells sorted from blood. The subset: CD45RA-negative fraction. The receptor was isolated from a man between 18 and 29 years old in good health.

The CDR3 region is CAISGGRIVSGANVLTF. The CDR3 DNA is TGTGCCATCAGTGGCGGGCGGATCGTCTCTGGGGCCAACGTCCTGACTTTC. The rearrangement joins TRBV10-3 to TRBJ2-6, with D possibly TRBD2 on 5 matching bases. This CDR3 has 17 residues. The germline V and J ends were trimmed by 4 bases and 0 bases, with 13 bases remaining between them. Germline loops: CDR1 ENHRY, CDR2 SYGVKD.